A single sample gave rise to the 27 T cell receptor beta chains below, sequenced in a study of cytomegalovirus exposure and HLA in healthy donors. Primers: 60 Vbeta forward and 13 Jbeta reverse. This table comes from immunoSEQ multiplex PCR, and its TCRdb copy is limited to in-frame clones, with some not included. Of about 120,000 clones listed, 82% are singletons. Sequencing was performed on PBMCs. These receptor sequences come from a woman aged 18-29 years in good health and CMV-seronegative.

V and J are TRBV28 and TRBJ2-5; D not certain. TRBJ2-7 explains the end of the DNA better; the J call may be wrong. The CDR3 covers 14 residues. Germline CDR1 is MDHEN and CDR2 is SYDVKM. CDR3 nucleotide sequence: TGTGCCAGCAGTTTGGGCAGCCGCTCCTACGAGCAGTACTTC. Protein product: CASSLGSRSYEQYF.

The gene calls are TRBV7-2 and TRBJ1-5; TRBD1 aligns across 9 bases. The CDR3 sequence is 15 residues long. V lost 5 bases to trimming and J lost 3 bases; unmatched junction nucleotides: 5. The V gene's germline CDR1 is SGHTA and CDR2 FQGNSA. The CDR3 nucleotides read TGTGCCAGCAGCGTCCGGGACAGGGCCAATCAGCCCCAGCATTTT. Protein product: CASSVRDRANQPQHF.

This chain uses TRBV19 with TRBJ2-7; perhaps TRBD1 as D (6 bases). The CDR3 consists of 13 residues. Trimming left V 5 bases short and J 4 bases short, with 12 bases between. The germline V gene has CDR1 LNHDA and CDR2 SQIVND (reference sequence). The CDR3 DNA is TGTGCCAGTAGTCCACGGACAGCTTACGAGCAGTACTTC. As protein: CASSPRTAYEQYF.

The chain is built from TRBV7-9 and TRBJ1-3; D remains unclear. V lost 2 bases and J lost 3, with 8 bases in between. The CDR3 length is 14 residues. Per germline, CDR1 SEHNR and CDR2 FQNEAQ (reference sequence). CDR3 sequence reads: CASSLSRLGNTIYF. The CDR3 DNA follows: TGTGCCAGCAGCTTAAGCAGGCTTGGAAACACCATATATTTT. The entire variable domain, with the rest obtained from reference TRBV7-9 and TRBJ1-3, is as follows: DTGVSQNPRHKITKRGQNVTFRCDPISEHNRLYWYRQTLGQGPEFLTYFQNEAQLEKSRLLSDRFSAERPKGSFSTLEIQRTEQGDSAMYLCASSLSRLGNTIYFGEGSWLTVV.

Concerning this clone: At one end the junction does not follow the germline gene, possibly because of a read error. The genes are TRBV6-4 and TRBJ1-1, with a possible D match to TRBD1 (6 bases). Germline CDR1 reads MRHNA; CDR2 reads SNTAGT. This CDR3 contains 15 residues. The CDR3 loop reads CASSDNGGSNTEDFF. The CDR3 coding sequence is TGTGCCAGCAGTGACAATGGGGGCTCGAACACTGAAGATTTCTTT.

V gene TRBV29-1 combines with J gene TRBJ2-5; weak D call: TRBD1 (6 bases). Trimming cost V 6 bases and J 1 base, with 12 bases left between them. The CDR3 length is 13 residues. The germline gives CDR1 SQVTM, CDR2 ANQGSEA. DNA for the CDR3: TGCAGCGTAGCCGGGACAAGCCAAGAGACCCAGTACTTC. Translating it yields CSVAGTSQETQYF.

In this sample, this clone turned up once. The chain has TRBV11-2 and TRBJ2-7; 11 nucleotides agree with TRBD2. Per the germline V gene, CDR1 is SGHAT and CDR2 is FQNNGV. This CDR3 has 14 residues. After removal of 6 bases from V and 2 bases from J, the junction contained 3 bases not matched to a gene. In nucleotides, the CDR3 is TGTGCCAGCAGACGACTAGCGGGAACCTACGAGCAGTACTTC. Amino acid sequence: CASRRLAGTYEQYF.

This clone has just a few counts. The sample holds other DNA sequences that translate to the same CDR3. The chain combines TRBV19 with TRBJ1-1; perhaps TRBD1 as D (6 bases). This CDR3 is 13 amino acids long. Trimming cost V 5 bases and J 2 bases, with 9 bases left between them. From germline, CDR1 is LNHDA and CDR2 SQIVND (reference sequence). As DNA, the CDR3 is TGTGCCAGTAGTGGGGGCCTAAACACTGAAGCTTTCTTT. It specifies CASSGGLNTEAFF.

The genes are TRBV2 and TRBJ1-2; D might be TRBD1 (5 bases). V lost 4 bases, J lost 6 bases, and 12 bases lay in between. The CDR3 length is 13 residues. Germline values: CDR1 SNHLY, CDR2 FYNNEI. The CDR3 DNA reads as TGTGCCAGCAGTGCCAGGGAGGTTGATGGCTACACCTTC. Residues: CASSAREVDGYTF. The full variable domain, rest sourced from reference TRBV2 and TRBJ1-2, is EPEVTQTPSHQVTQMGQEVILRCVPISNHLYFYWYRQILGQKVEFLVSFYNNEISEKSEIFDDQFSVERPDGSNFTLKIRSTKLEDSAMYFCASSAREVDGYTFGSGTRLTVV.

The chain carries TRBV2 and TRBJ1-2, with 10 bases aligning to TRBD1. This CDR3 contains 15 residues. With 4 bases clipped from V and 5 bases from J, the junction kept 7 bases outside the gene matches. Germline values: CDR1 SNHLY, CDR2 FYNNEI. The CDR3 DNA sequence: TGTGCCAGCAGTGTCTCCGGGACAGGGGTTTATGGCTACACCTTC. It specifies CASSVSGTGVYGYTF.

V is TRBV6-1 and J is TRBJ1-1; no firm D call. Deletions cut 5 bases from V and 1 base from J, with 14 bases between. Germline V gene sequence: CDR1 MNHNS, CDR2 SASEGT. The CDR3 runs 15 residues. The CDR3 DNA sequence: TGTGCCAGCAGTCACCAATACACAGAGAACACTGAAGCTTTCTTT. Residues: CASSHQYTENTEAFF.

This clone was recorded a few times. The CDR3 nucleotides read TGTGCCTGGAGTGCCGGGCGGACTCTCCGAGCAAATCAGCCCCAGCATTTT. Its protein product is CAWSAGRTLRANQPQHF. The chain recombines TRBV30 with TRBJ1-5; the D is unclear. CDR1 GTSNPN and CDR2 SVGIG come from the germline V gene (reference sequence). The CDR3 totals 17 residues. Deletions cut 1 base from V and 4 bases from J, with 20 bases between.

The chain couples TRBV4-1 to TRBJ2-6; 7 bases match TRBD1. Germline V gives CDR1 MGHRA, CDR2 YSYEKL. The CDR3 is 18 amino acids. V dropped 2 bases and J dropped 1; count of bases not matched to a gene: 8. CDR3 bases: TGCGCCAGCAGCCAAAGTTTAAGGGGGCAGTCTGGGGCCAACGTCCTGACTTTC. Translating it yields CASSQSLRGQSGANVLTF.

The chain combines TRBV7-8 with TRBJ2-3; D gene unclear. The CDR3 is made up of 12 amino acids. Trimming cost V 4 bases and J 4 bases, with 6 bases left between them. Germline CDR1 and CDR2: SGHVS and FQNEAQ. The CDR3 coding sequence is TGTGCCAGCAGCTCAACAGCAGATACGCAGTATTTT. It encodes CASSSTADTQYF. Using reference TRBV7-8 and TRBJ2-3 for the parts outside the CDR3, the full variable domain is GAGVSQSPRYKVAKRGQDVALRCDPISGHVSLFWYQQALGQGPEFLTYFQNEAQLDKSGLPSDRFFAERPEGSVSTLKIQRTQQEDSAVYLCASSSTADTQYFGPGTRLTVL.

This sequence joins TRBV7-9 and TRBJ1-1; no reliable D call. CDR3 length equals 14 residues. Germline values: CDR1 SEHNR, CDR2 FQNEAQ (reference sequence). V gave up 4 bases and J gave up 3 bases, with 12 bases separating them. The CDR3 reads CASSSFSRDTEAFF. The DNA of the CDR3 is TGTGCCAGCAGCTCCTTCTCTCGAGACACTGAAGCTTTCTTT. Full variable domain (outside the CDR3, taken from reference TRBV7-9 and TRBJ1-1): DTGVSQNPRHKITKRGQNVTFRCDPISEHNRLYWYRQTLGQGPEFLTYFQNEAQLEKSRLLSDRFSAERPKGSFSTLEIQRTEQGDSAMYLCASSSFSRDTEAFFGQGTRLTVV.

V gene TRBV6-6 combines with J gene TRBJ2-3; TRBD1 matches 9 bases. The CDR3 contains 16 residues. Germline loops: CDR1 MNHNY, CDR2 SVGAGI (reference sequence). J lost 6 bases, V lost 4 bases, and 11 bases had no gene match. CDR3 in amino acids: CASSSRDRVVADTQYF. CDR3 bases: TGTGCCAGCAGTTCTCGGGACAGGGTTGTAGCGGATACGCAGTATTTT.

The J gene is TRBJ2-3, the V gene TRBV9; TRBD1 matches at 8 bases. The CDR3 consists of 14 residues. V dropped 6 bases and J dropped 5; count of bases not matched to a gene: 8. CDR1 and CDR2 from the germline V gene are SGDLS and YYNGEE. CDR3 loop: CASNSGQAVDTQYF. The CDR3 DNA reads TGTGCCAGCAATTCGGGACAGGCTGTAGATACGCAGTATTTT.

This rearrangement joins TRBV25-1 to TRBJ2-3; maybe TRBD2 (5 bases). The CDR3 is made up of 16 amino acids. The V end lost 4 bases, the J end lost 3 bases, and 17 bases lay between the germline ends. Per the germline V gene, CDR1 is MGHDK and CDR2 is SYGVNS. CDR3 loop: CASSGLDVGVTDTQYF. CDR3 coding DNA: TGTGCCAGCAGTGGGCTCGACGTGGGAGTAACAGATACGCAGTATTTT.

V is TRBV2 and J is TRBJ2-5; TRBD2 aligns across 8 bases. Germline CDR1 is SNHLY and CDR2 is FYNNEI. Trimming took 8 bases from V and 5 from J; bases not matched to a gene: 13. The CDR3 sequence is 15 residues long. In DNA, the CDR3 is TGTGCCAGCTTCGAACTTCCGGGGGGGCGGGAGACCCAGTACTTC. Translated, it gives CASFELPGGRETQYF.

The chain links TRBV6-4 to TRBJ1-1, with D possibly being TRBD1 (5 bases). The CDR3 extends over 13 amino acids. Germline CDR1 and CDR2: MRHNA and SNTAGT. The V gene lost 5 bases and the J gene lost 3 bases, with 10 bases spanning the gap. CDR3 in amino acids: CASSFKQDTEAFF. CDR3 nucleotide sequence: TGTGCCAGCAGTTTCAAACAGGACACTGAAGCTTTCTTT.

This chain connects TRBV28 to TRBJ2-1, with D tentatively TRBD2 (6 bases). The V and J ends lost 4 bases and 6 bases respectively, with 10 bases between them. Germline CDR1 is MDHEN and CDR2 is SYDVKM. The CDR3 is 13 residues long. Here the CDR3 DNA reads TGTGCCAGCAGTTCCAGGAGGGCCAATGAGCAGTTCTTC. This translates into CASSSRRANEQFF.

The V gene is TRBV7-2, the J gene TRBJ1-3, with TRBD1 identical over 10 bases. With 3 bases clipped from V and 4 bases from J, the junction kept 3 bases outside the gene matches. The CDR3 extends over 15 amino acids. Germline CDR1 reads SGHTA; CDR2 reads FQGNSA. The CDR3 DNA reads TGTGCCAGCAGCTTGGACAGGGGGAAAGGAAACACCATATATTTT. Residues: CASSLDRGKGNTIYF.

The V gene is TRBV11-2, the J gene TRBJ2-3; TRBD2 might be the D (7 bases). The germline CDR1 and CDR2 sequences are SGHAT and FQNNGV. This CDR3 is 16 amino acids long. V was clipped by 6 bases and J by 2 bases, with 18 bases between them. CDR3 protein: CASSLRLRGATDTQYF. Written as DNA, the CDR3 is TGTGCCAGCAGTCTTCGACTCCGGGGGGCCACAGATACGCAGTATTTT. The full variable domain, its missing parts supplied by reference TRBV11-2 and TRBJ2-3, is EAGVAQSPRYKIIEKRQSVAFWCNPISGHATLYWYQQILGQGPKLLIQFQNNGVVDDSQLPKDRFSAERLKGVDSTLKIQPAKLEDSAVYLCASSLRLRGATDTQYFGPGTRLTVL.

V gene TRBV18 combines with J gene TRBJ2-5, with a weak D call TRBD1 (6 bases). The V and J ends lost 2 bases and 5 bases respectively, with 15 bases between them. Germline CDR1 and CDR2: KGHSH and LQKENI. This CDR3 comprises 15 residues. Here the CDR3 reads CASSPYPSDRETQYF. The CDR3 nucleotides read TGTGCCAGCTCACCATATCCCTCTGACAGGGAGACCCAGTACTTC.

This chain connects TRBV2 to TRBJ1-1; D is ambiguous. Germline CDR1 SNHLY, CDR2 FYNNEI. The CDR3 runs to 12 residues. Between the trimmed V and J ends, which lost 6 bases and 11 bases, there was a span of 16 bases. The CDR3 DNA is TGTGCCAGCAGAAATCAGGCCGCGGGGGCTTTCTTT. It encodes CASRNQAAGAFF.

The sample holds one count of this clone. At one end, the junction sequence differs from germline, possibly due to a read error. J is TRBJ1-5 and V is TRBV7-9; D unresolved. The CDR3 runs to 12 residues. From germline, CDR1 is SEHNR and CDR2 FQNEAQ (reference sequence). This CDR3 reads CSSSAPGQPQHF. DNA for the CDR3: TGTTCCAGCAGCGCCCCAGGTCAGCCCCAGCATTTT.

The gene calls are TRBV4-2 and TRBJ2-7; D may be TRBD1 (5 bases). This CDR3 has 12 amino acids. The germline gives CDR1 LGHNA, CDR2 YNFKEQ. Trimming took off 4 bases at V and 6 bases at J, with 10 bases between the two ends. The CDR3 here is CASSPDMGEQYF. CDR3 DNA sequence: TGTGCCAGCAGCCCGGACATGGGCGAGCAGTACTTC.